This TCR beta chain stems from a study of T cells and Merkel cell carcinoma outcomes. Overall study findings and caveats: Repertoire plus T-cell density reportedly predicted Merkel cell carcinoma outcomes.

Worth noting for this clone: Its antigen remains unknown.

V gave up 11 bases and J gave up 2 bases, with 15 bases separating them. This CDR3 contains 13 residues. Germline-derived CDR1 and CDR2 are MNHNY and SVGAGI (reference sequence). TCRdb's table, derived via immunoSEQ multiplex PCR, lists solely in-frame clones and lacks some. The sample lists around 8,900 clones; about 85% were seen once. The V call is TRBV6-6, the J call TRBJ1-2, with D perhaps matching TRBD1 (5 bases). The sample consisted of tumor tissue from Merkel cell carcinoma. This TCR was sampled from a human donor with Merkel cell carcinoma. This CDR3 is CAHQGAVNYGYTF. The CDR3 DNA reads TGTGCCCACCAAGGGGCGGTCAACTATGGCTACACCTTC.